The clone carrying this T cell receptor (beta chain) came up a few times. The source of the sample is a study of early T cells in non-severe SARS-CoV-2 infection. Via MiXCR, TCRdb re-called the 5' RACE reads, giving one row per CDR3 protein. The data contain under 60,000 distinct CDR3 sequences, roughly 8.7% of them singletons. The receptor comes from an adult who was a healthcare worker with PCR-confirmed SARS-CoV-2 infection or an uninfected control (not recorded which). Source: whole blood, taken at baseline.

CDR3 DNA sequence: TGTGCCTGGAGTGTCAACCGCTGGGATGAGCAGTTCTTC. Protein product: CAWSVNRWDEQFF. The chain recombines TRBV30 with TRBJ2-1, with D unclear. Trimming stripped 0 bases from V and 8 bases from J, with 11 bases between. Germline loops: CDR1 GTSNPN, CDR2 SVGIG (reference sequence). The CDR3 has 13 amino acids.